The entry below describes one T cell receptor beta chain. As yet, its antigen is unknown. Using the 5' RACE reads, TCRdb records one entry per CDR3 protein without DNA. The sample has about 150,000 distinct CDR3 sequences. Germline V gene data show CDR1 as MNHEY and CDR2 as SVGAGI. The CDR3 extends over 15 amino acids. The sample is drawn from a study of T cells expressing NK-cell markers. Study in general: Sorted CD3+CD56+NKG2C+, CD3+CD56+NKG2C- and CD3+CD56-NKG2C+ T cells supplied TCR beta repertoires. Most of the eight sequenced donors tested HCMV-seropositive; one tested seronegative. Study-wide results and caveats: NKG2C+ dominant clonotype frequencies in 5 or 6 donors were roughly 1.0-7.5% of CD8+ T cells.

Sequences were obtained from blood T cells: a sorted CD56 or NKG2C T cell subset, CD4+ or CD8+ T cells, or bulk PBMC T cells (not recorded which). The clonotype originates from a woman in her 50s in good health. The chain couples TRBV6-5 to TRBJ2-2. CDR3 region: CASSYSILWSGELFF.